This is a list of T cell receptor beta chains from one sample in a study of T cell repertoires in cytomegalovirus infection. Their antigens remain unidentified. TCRdb redid the calling of the reads with MiXCR, one entry per CDR3 protein. There are hundreds of thousands of distinct CDR3 sequences in the sample; approximately 30% occur only once, and around an eighth lies in the top ten. This specimen consisted of cultured CD8+ T cells from PBMCs, obtained from culture after CMV antigen stimulation. All receptors derive from a human donor in good health (CMV status not recorded). Some clones in this sample may be carry-over from other donors' samples. The CDR3 runs from the conserved cysteine through the conserved F or W. D genes are given only for firm matches. Only some rows state a clone size, as once, few, many or a class for expanded clones.

d_call	clone_size	v_call	j_call	cdr3_aa	cdr3_nt
TRBD2	NA	TRBV20-1	TRBJ2-5	CSAGSGTSGVQFQETQYF	TGCAGTGCGGGAAGCGGGACTAGCGGGGTGCAATTCCAAGAGACCCAGTACTTC
TRBD1	many	TRBV7-6	TRBJ1-1	CASSPINPGQGGAFF	TGTGCCAGCAGCCCAATTAACCCGGGACAGGGAGGGGCTTTCTTT
TRBD2	NA	TRBV5-1	TRBJ2-3	CASSVSGTSGSYTDTQYF	TGCGCCAGCAGCGTGTCCGGGACTAGCGGGAGTTACACAGATACGCAGTATTTT
NA	few	TRBV19	TRBJ2-5	CASETGETQYF	TGTGCCAGCGAGACAGGAGAGACCCAGTACTTC
TRBD2	few	TRBV4-1	TRBJ2-3	CASSQDDPGTSVRGADTQYF	TGCGCCAGCAGCCAAGACGATCCCGGGACTAGCGTCCGGGGCGCAGATACGCAGTATTTT
NA	NA	TRBV7-9	TRBJ2-1	CASSKIYNEQFF	TGTGCCAGCAGTAAAATATACAATGAGCAGTTCTTC
NA	few	TRBV7-3	TRBJ2-5	CASSFNGFGGGRETQYF	TGTGCCAGCAGCTTTAATGGGTTTGGAGGGGGCAGAGAGACCCAGTACTTC
NA	few	TRBV4-1	TRBJ1-2	CASSQEVAGLSYTF	TGCGCCAGCAGCCAAGAGGTTGCGGGGCTAAGCTACACCTTC
TRBD1	once	TRBV25-1	TRBJ1-6	CASSEGRGHDNSPLHF	TGTGCCAGCAGTGAGGGCAGGGGGCATGATAATTCACCCCTCCACTTT
TRBD2	many	TRBV7-9	TRBJ2-5	CASSFPRLAGGEETQYF	TGTGCCAGCAGCTTCCCGCGACTAGCGGGGGGAGAGGAGACCCAGTACTTC
NA	NA	TRBV10-1	TRBJ2-1	CASSGQNEQFF	TGCGCCAGCAGTGGACAGAATGAGCAGTTCTTC
TRBD2	many	TRBV4-3	TRBJ2-3	CASSQELAGGTDTQYF	TGCGCCAGCAGCCAAGAGTTAGCGGGGGGGACAGATACGCAGTATTTT
NA	few	TRBV7-2	TRBJ2-5	CASSLTYKRRETQYF	TGTGCCAGCAGCTTAACATACAAGCGGCGGGAGACCCAGTACTTC
TRBD1	many	TRBV18	TRBJ1-5	CASKDRGLNQPQHF	TGTGCCAGCAAGGACAGGGGGTTAAATCAGCCCCAGCATTTT
TRBD1	few	TRBV30	TRBJ1-5	CAWRGRTGLLSNQPQHF	TGTGCCTGGAGGGGGAGGACAGGGCTACTGAGCAATCAGCCCCAGCATTTT
NA	many	TRBV6-5	TRBJ1-1	CASSYSRTEAFF	TGTGCCAGCAGTTACTCGAGAACTGAAGCTTTCTTT
NA	NA	TRBV10-2	TRBJ1-5	CASSKTLSNQSQHF	TGCGCCAGCAGTAAAACTCTAAGCAATCAGTCCCAGCATTTT
TRBD1	NA	TRBV4-2	TRBJ2-7	CASSQARQGPYEQYF	TGTGCCAGCAGCCAGGCCCGACAGGGTCCCTACGAGCAGTACTTC
TRBD1	NA	TRBV27	TRBJ1-2	CAVGGQGYGYTF	TGTGCCGTAGGCGGACAGGGGTATGGCTACACCTTC
NA	NA	TRBV27	TRBJ1-6	CASSQDSSPLHF	TGTGCCAGCAGCCAGGACAGTTCACCCCTCCACTTT
TRBD1	NA	TRBV27	TRBJ2-1	CASSLGQETYNEQFF	TGTGCCAGCAGTTTAGGACAGGAGACATACAATGAGCAGTTCTTC
NA	NA	TRBV3-1	TRBJ1-1	CASSSWDSTEAFF	TGTGCCAGCAGCTCGTGGGATTCCACTGAAGCTTTCTTT
TRBD1	NA	TRBV9	TRBJ1-1	CASSPRQGPYDTEAFF	TGTGCCAGCAGCCCCCGACAGGGACCATATGACACTGAAGCTTTCTTT
NA	few	TRBV19	TRBJ2-7	CASSLVAHAEQYF	TGTGCCAGTAGTTTAGTGGCGCATGCCGAGCAGTACTTC
NA	NA	TRBV19	TRBJ1-5	CASSNLRAHSNQPQHF	TGTGCCAGTAGTAATCTGAGGGCCCATAGCAATCAGCCCCAGCATTTT
NA	few	TRBV7-9	TRBJ2-3	CASRLSPDTQYF	TGTGCCAGCAGGTTAAGCCCAGATACGCAGTATTTT
TRBD1	NA	TRBV28	TRBJ2-6	CASSLVTGTGANVLTF	TGTGCCAGCAGTTTAGTGACAGGGACTGGGGCCAACGTCCTGACTTTC
NA	many	TRBV7-6	TRBJ2-2	CASSLATEGGELFF	TGTGCCAGCAGCTTAGCGACGGAGGGCGGGGAGCTGTTTTTT
NA	NA	TRBV28	TRBJ2-6	CANSLEQAGANVLTF	TGTGCCAACAGTTTGGAGCAGGCGGGGGCCAACGTCCTGACTTTC
TRBD1	NA	TRBV6-6	TRBJ2-7	CASSGTGIDYEQYF	TGTGCCAGCAGCGGGACAGGGATCGATTACGAGCAGTACTTC
TRBD1	NA	TRBV20-1	TRBJ1-5	CSARGTGFRPQHF	TGCAGTGCTAGGGGGACAGGGTTTCGGCCCCAGCATTTT
TRBD2	NA	TRBV12-3/TRBV12-4	TRBJ2-3	CASSLGTSVPDTQYF	TGTGCCAGCAGCCTCGGGACTAGCGTACCAGATACGCAGTATTTT
NA	NA	TRBV7-6	TRBJ2-3	CASSPVNTQYF	TGTGCCAGCAGCCCGGTGAATACGCAGTATTTT
TRBD2	many	TRBV7-6	TRBJ2-1	CASSFAAGETYNEQFF	TGTGCCAGCAGCTTCGCGGCGGGGGAAACCTACAATGAGCAGTTCTTC
NA	NA	TRBV6-6	TRBJ1-6	CASSYSVQDKNSPLHF	TGTGCCAGCAGTTACTCGGTACAGGATAAAAATTCACCCCTCCACTTT
NA	NA	TRBV7-9	TRBJ2-1	CTSSFDNEQFF	TGTACCAGCAGCTTTGATAATGAGCAGTTCTTC
TRBD1	NA	TRBV4-1	TRBJ2-7	CASSQSDRASPEEQYF	TGCGCCAGCAGCCAATCTGACAGGGCCTCTCCCGAAGAGCAGTACTTC
TRBD1	NA	TRBV5-6	TRBJ2-5	CASSSGQGSQETQYF	TGTGCCAGCAGCTCTGGACAGGGGAGCCAAGAGACCCAGTACTTC
TRBD2	NA	TRBV5-4	TRBJ2-7	CASSLAPSGRVYYEQYF	TGTGCCAGCAGCTTGGCCCCTAGCGGGCGGGTATACTACGAGCAGTACTTC
NA	NA	TRBV7-6	TRBJ1-4	CASTFGGPSREKLFF	TGTGCCAGCACCTTTGGTGGACCGTCGAGGGAAAAACTGTTTTTT
NA	NA	TRBV11-1	TRBJ2-5	CASSSQGIQETQYF	TGTGCCAGCAGCTCTCAGGGGATTCAAGAGACCCAGTACTTC
NA	few	TRBV28	TRBJ1-2	CASSLPQGNYGYTF	TGTGCCAGCAGTTTACCACAGGGAAACTATGGCTACACCTTC
TRBD1	many	TRBV7-9	TRBJ1-2	CASSSSSTGGDGYTF	TGTGCCAGCAGCTCCTCCTCTACAGGGGGCGATGGCTACACCTTC
TRBD1	NA	TRBV28	TRBJ1-6	CASSSQLRTGGRAPLHF	TGTGCCAGCAGTTCCCAACTCCGGACAGGGGGACGGGCACCCCTCCACTTT
NA	NA	TRBV12-3/TRBV12-4	TRBJ2-2	CASSLGETMNTGELFF	TGTGCCAGCAGTTTAGGGGAGACGATGAACACCGGGGAGCTGTTTTTT
NA	few	TRBV15	TRBJ1-1	CATSRARGANTEAFF	TGTGCCACCAGCAGGGCCCGGGGAGCGAACACTGAAGCTTTCTTT
NA	NA	TRBV7-9	TRBJ2-2	CASSFLESGTGELFF	TGTGCCAGCAGCTTCCTAGAGTCGGGGACCGGGGAGCTGTTTTTT
NA	NA	TRBV5-4	TRBJ2-5	CASSSAVQETQYF	TGTGCCAGCAGCTCGGCCGTGCAAGAGACCCAGTACTTC
TRBD1	NA	TRBV6-5	TRBJ2-1	CASSEVRTGRIEQFF	TGTGCCAGCAGTGAGGTCCGGACAGGACGAATTGAGCAGTTCTTC
NA	many	TRBV7-9	TRBJ2-7	CASSLVPYEQYF	TGTGCCAGCAGCTTAGTTCCCTACGAGCAGTACTTC
NA	few	TRBV12-3/TRBV12-4	TRBJ2-3	CASSLYFDTQYF	TGTGCCAGCAGTTTATATTTCGATACGCAGTATTTT
NA	NA	TRBV4-1	TRBJ2-5	CASSQDSSLQETQYF	TGCGCCAGCAGCCAAGATTCGTCGTTGCAAGAGACCCAGTACTTC
TRBD2	many	TRBV7-9	TRBJ2-2	CASSLSSGGLNTGELFF	TGTGCCAGCAGCTTATCTAGCGGGGGCCTGAACACCGGGGAGCTGTTTTTT